The 17 T cell receptor beta chains given below trace back to one sample, sequenced in a study of blood T cell repertoires in COVID-19. TCRdb's table, derived via immunoSEQ multiplex PCR, lists solely in-frame clones and lacks some. This sample has a few hundred thousand clones, with about 79% found just once. The specimen was PBMCs or T cells enriched from blood (not recorded which). Receptors were obtained from a woman aged 60 to 75 who had recovered from COVID-19.

The gene calls are TRBV18 and TRBJ2-6; weak D call: TRBD1 (5 bases). The V gene's germline CDR1 is KGHSH and CDR2 LQKENI. V was shortened by 2 bases and J by 1 base, with 15 bases between the two germline ends. This CDR3 spans 18 amino acids. CDR3 sequence (DNA): TGTGCCAGCTCACCAACGTTGACAGATCCTTCTGGGGCCAACGTCCTGACTTTC. Its translation: CASSPTLTDPSGANVLTF.

The V call is TRBV29-1, the J call TRBJ1-2; TRBD1 is a possible D gene (6 bases). Germline V gives CDR1 SQVTM, CDR2 ANQGSEA. The CDR3 runs to 14 residues. Trimming pared 4 bases from V and 4 bases from J, leaving 16 bases between. CDR3 loop: CSVGINRETYGYTF. CDR3 nucleotide sequence: TGCAGCGTTGGTATTAACAGGGAGACCTATGGCTACACCTTC.

The chain combines TRBV19 with TRBJ2-2, with 9 bases identical to TRBD1. This CDR3 has 16 residues. The V gene end was trimmed by 5 bases and the J gene end by 4 bases; junction bases not matched to a gene: 8. The germline gives CDR1 LNHDA, CDR2 SQIVND (reference sequence). In nucleotides, the CDR3 is TGTGCCAGTAGTGCGTCACAGGGGGCGGCCACCGGGGAGCTGTTTTTT. This gives the protein CASSASQGAATGELFF.

This sequence joins TRBV5-1 and TRBJ2-3; D is ambiguous. Germline V gene data show CDR1 as SGHRS and CDR2 as YFSETQ. V shed 0 bases and J shed 1 base, with 9 bases lying between them. The CDR3 is 15 amino acids. Here the CDR3 DNA reads TGCGCCAGCAGCTTGGCAGGCCCAGGCACAGATACGCAGTATTTT. Translation: CASSLAGPGTDTQYF.

This rearrangement joins TRBV5-1 to TRBJ2-1; D remains ambiguous. Trimming shortened V by 4 bases and J by 0 bases, and 14 bases separated the two germline ends. The CDR3 runs 16 residues. Germline CDR1 SGHRS, CDR2 YFSETQ. The CDR3 protein is CASSRTTTSSYNEQFF. CDR3 bases: TGCGCCAGCAGCCGCACTACTACGAGCTCCTACAATGAGCAGTTCTTC.

CDR3 in DNA: TGTGCCAGCAGGAGGGGACTACTCTACGAGCAGTACTTC. Protein sequence: CASRRGLLYEQYF. The chain couples TRBV2 to TRBJ2-7; TRBD2 matches at 7 bases. This CDR3 has 13 amino acids. Germline V gene data show CDR1 as SNHLY and CDR2 as FYNNEI. V was clipped by 6 bases and J by 3 bases; unmatched bases: 5.

The rearrangement joins TRBV6-5 to TRBJ1-2, with D perhaps TRBD1 (6 bases). Germline V gene data show CDR1 as MNHEY and CDR2 as SVGAGI. CDR3 length: 14 residues. V was pared by 5 bases and J by 8 bases, with 18 bases between. In nucleotides, the CDR3 is TGTGCCAGCAGTCCGACGACAGGTCTGACCGGCTACACCTTC. Amino acids: CASSPTTGLTGYTF.

The V gene is TRBV18, the J gene TRBJ2-3; D might be TRBD2 (7 bases). In germline, CDR1 is KGHSH, CDR2 LQKENI. Trimming removed 3 bases from V and 2 bases from J, with 15 bases in between. This CDR3 is built from 16 residues. CDR3 sequence (DNA): TGTGCCAGCTCACCCCGAGGGGGGGCTGTCACAGATACGCAGTATTTT. It is translated as CASSPRGGAVTDTQYF.

The CDR3 DNA reads as TGTGCCAGCAGCCCCCAAGACTTGGTGGGAGAGACCCAGTACTTC. It encodes CASSPQDLVGETQYF. The chain uses TRBV5-4 and TRBJ2-5; D remains ambiguous. Germline lookup yields CDR1 SGHNT and CDR2 YYREEE (reference sequence). This CDR3 is 15 amino acids long. V was pared by 4 bases and J by 4 bases, with 17 bases between.

This clone has only a few counts. The chain links TRBV5-1 to TRBJ1-3; 7 bases fit TRBD1. The CDR3 contains 15 residues. V dropped 5 bases and J dropped 4; count of bases not matched to a gene: 9. Germline CDR1 SGHRS, CDR2 YFSETQ. The CDR3 DNA follows: TGCGCCAGCAGGCCGGGACAGCCGTCGGGAAACACCATATATTTT. This sequence encodes CASRPGQPSGNTIYF.

This clone was detected once. CDR3 residues: CASSLGYRRNEKLFF. CDR3 bases: TGTGCCAGCAGCTTAGGCTACCGGCGGAATGAAAAACTGTTTTTT. The rearrangement joins TRBV7-6 to TRBJ1-4; no definite D call. The V gene lost 1 base and the J gene lost 5 bases, with 11 bases spanning the gap. The CDR3 contains 15 residues. Germline lookup yields CDR1 SGHVS and CDR2 FNYEAQ.

V gene TRBV5-1 combines with J gene TRBJ2-1; no firm D call. This CDR3 region has 17 residues. Germline V gives CDR1 SGHRS, CDR2 YFSETQ. The germline V and J ends were trimmed by 0 bases and 7 bases, with 20 bases remaining between them. This CDR3 is CASSLGVSRVTGNEQFF. CDR3 bases: TGCGCCAGCAGCTTGGGTGTCAGTCGGGTGACTGGAAATGAGCAGTTCTTC.

The chain joins TRBV5-1 to TRBJ2-3; possibly TRBD1 for D (5 bases). V gave up 6 bases and J gave up 5 bases, with 13 bases separating them. CDR3 length: 13 residues. Per germline, CDR1 SGHRS and CDR2 YFSETQ. The CDR3 here is CASTQTQGDTQYF. CDR3 bases: TGCGCCAGCACCCAAACCCAGGGAGATACGCAGTATTTT.

The chain links TRBV24-1 to TRBJ2-1, with 7 bases identical to TRBD1. V shed 0 bases and J 0 bases; nucleotides not matched to a gene: 1. The CDR3 runs 16 residues. Germline values: CDR1 KGHDR, CDR2 SFDVKD. CDR3: CATSDLGQDSYNEQFF. The CDR3 DNA reads TGTGCCACCAGTGATTTGGGACAGGACTCCTACAATGAGCAGTTCTTC.

The chain joins TRBV18 to TRBJ2-7; weak D call: TRBD2 (6 bases). The CDR3 runs 16 residues. Germline assignment: CDR1 KGHSH and CDR2 LQKENI. The V and J ends lost 1 base and 2 bases respectively, with 15 bases between them. The CDR3 DNA is TGTGCCAGCTCACCACTAGGAGGGATCGGAACCTACGAGCAGTACTTC. Its protein product is CASSPLGGIGTYEQYF.

This chain links TRBV10-3 with TRBJ1-3, with D maybe TRBD1 (5 bases). This CDR3 contains 15 residues. Germline CDR1 reads ENHRY; CDR2 reads SYGVKD. V lost 4 bases and J 2 bases, leaving 12 bases between the germline ends. CDR3 DNA sequence: TGTGCCATCAGTGGGGGCGGAAACGCTGGAAACACCATATATTTT. Its protein product is CAISGGGNAGNTIYF.

This chain joins TRBV14 and TRBJ2-2; 12 bases fit TRBD2. CDR1 is SGHDN, CDR2 FVKESK, per germline. This CDR3 has 17 residues. V dropped 4 bases and J dropped 5; count of bases not matched to a gene: 8. The CDR3: CASSPMTSGRGTGELFF. The DNA of the CDR3 is TGTGCCAGCAGCCCGATGACTAGCGGGAGAGGGACCGGGGAGCTGTTTTTT.